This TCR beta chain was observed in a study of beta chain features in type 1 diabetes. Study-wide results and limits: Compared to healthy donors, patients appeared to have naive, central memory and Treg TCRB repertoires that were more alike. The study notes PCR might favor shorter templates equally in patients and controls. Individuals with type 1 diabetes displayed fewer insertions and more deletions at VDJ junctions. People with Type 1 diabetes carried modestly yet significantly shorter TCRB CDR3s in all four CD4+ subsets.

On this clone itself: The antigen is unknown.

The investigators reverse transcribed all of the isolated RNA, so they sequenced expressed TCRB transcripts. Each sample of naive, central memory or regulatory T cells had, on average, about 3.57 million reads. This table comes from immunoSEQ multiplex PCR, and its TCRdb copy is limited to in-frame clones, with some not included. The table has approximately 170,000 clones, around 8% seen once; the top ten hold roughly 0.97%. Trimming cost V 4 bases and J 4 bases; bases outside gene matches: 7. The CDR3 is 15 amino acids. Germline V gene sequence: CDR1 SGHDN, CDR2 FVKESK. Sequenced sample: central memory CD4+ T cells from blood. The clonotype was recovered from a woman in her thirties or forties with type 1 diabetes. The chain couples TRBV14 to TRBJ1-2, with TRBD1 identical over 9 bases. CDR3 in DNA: TGTGCCAGCAGCCTAATAACAGGGGGCGGCTATGGCTACACCTTC. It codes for CASSLITGGGYGYTF.